A selection of T cell receptor beta chains follows, all from one sample in a study of blood T cell repertoires in COVID-19. TCRdb keeps only in-frame clones here, not all; method: immunoSEQ multiplex PCR. The sample comprises approximately 190,000 clones, around nine tenths of which are singletons, and around a fifth rests with the top ten. The specimen sequenced was peripheral blood. The receptors were sampled from a man in his sixties with active or convalescent COVID-19. Each CDR3 is given with its conserved first and last residue. A D gene is named only where the DNA matches it firmly. Clone size is stated in some rows and not others, as once, few, many or a class when expanded.

clone size,V gene,D gene,CDR3 length,J gene,CDR3 protein,CDR3 DNA
-,TRBV7-2,TRBD2,15,TRBJ2-5,CASSPQAGPQETQYF,TGTGCCAGCAGCCCCCAAGCGGGGCCCCAAGAGACCCAGTACTTC
-,TRBV5-5,-,15,TRBJ2-1,CASSLGAGEWNEQFF,TGTGCCAGCAGCTTGGGGGCAGGGGAATGGAATGAGCAGTTCTTC
-,TRBV3-1/TRBV3-2,TRBD1,15,TRBJ1-2,CASSHGTGGKYGYTF,TGTGCCAGCAGCCACGGGACAGGGGGCAAGTATGGCTACACCTTC
-,TRBV13,-,15,TRBJ1-6,CASSLSAGPNSPLHF,TGTGCCAGCAGCTTATCGGCAGGGCCCAATTCACCCCTCCACTTT
-,TRBV30,-,13,TRBJ1-4,CAWSDQGREKLFF,TGTGCCTGGAGTGACCAGGGAAGGGAAAAACTGTTTTTT
-,TRBV24-1,-,16,TRBJ1-1,CATQWGHKAGNTEAFF,TGTGCCACTCAGTGGGGGCACAAGGCGGGCAACACTGAAGCTTTCTTT
-,TRBV19,TRBD1,16,TRBJ1-5,CARGFKGANSNQPQHF,TGTGCCAGGGGCTTCAAGGGGGCGAATAGCAATCAGCCCCAGCATTTT
-,TRBV6-5,-,13,TRBJ2-6,CASRGAGANVLTF,TGTGCCAGCAGGGGCGCTGGGGCCAACGTCCTGACTTTC
-,TRBV19,TRBD2,19,TRBJ2-1,CASSMNRGGGGDLYNEQFF,TGTGCCAGTAGTATGAATCGGGGAGGCGGGGGAGATCTTTACAATGAGCAGTTCTTC
-,TRBV5-5,-,15,TRBJ1-6,CASSLSQGMVTPLHF,TGTGCCAGCAGCTTGTCTCAGGGTATGGTGACACCCCTCCACTTT
few,TRBV27,-,15,TRBJ1-5,CASSSYSDYNQPQHF,TGTGCCAGCAGTTCATACAGTGACTACAATCAGCCCCAGCATTTT
-,TRBV6-6,TRBD1,18,TRBJ1-5,CASSPNGWTGDSNQPQHF,TGTGCCAGCAGTCCTAACGGCTGGACAGGCGATAGCAATCAGCCCCAGCATTTT
-,TRBV6-6,-,14,TRBJ1-5,CASRGSVRNQPQHF,TGTGCCAGCAGAGGAAGCGTGAGGAATCAGCCCCAGCATTTT
-,TRBV7-9,TRBD1,14,TRBJ1-2,CASSKDRGHNGYTF,TGTGCCAGCAGCAAGGACAGGGGCCACAATGGCTACACCTTC
-,TRBV7-9,TRBD1,16,TRBJ1-2,CASSRQGGTGTYGYTF,TGTGCCAGCAGCCGACAGGGAGGCACGGGGACCTATGGCTACACCTTC
-,TRBV19,TRBD1,15,TRBJ2-1,CASSIGQGGWNEQFF,TGTGCCAGTAGTATAGGACAGGGGGGATGGAATGAGCAGTTCTTC
-,TRBV5-8,-,18,TRBJ1-4,CASTLGGDAGATNEKLFF,TGTGCCAGCACCCTTGGGGGCGACGCCGGTGCAACTAATGAAAAACTGTTTTTT
once,TRBV4-1,-,14,TRBJ1-6,CASSQGRVNSPLHF,TGCGCCAGCAGCCAAGGTCGGGTTAATTCACCCCTCCACTTT
-,TRBV3-1/TRBV3-2,TRBD2,20,TRBJ2-5,CASSQVLAGGLPNLQETQYF,TGTGCCAGCAGCCAGGTACTAGCGGGGGGCCTACCAAACCTCCAAGAGACCCAGTACTTC
-,TRBV5-1,TRBD1,16,TRBJ2-5,CASSAIRDRGRETQYF,TGCGCCAGCAGCGCCATTAGGGACAGGGGGCGTGAGACCCAGTACTTC
-,TRBV5-6,-,15,TRBJ1-3,CASSLDRRAGNTIYF,TGTGCCAGCAGCTTGGACAGGAGAGCTGGAAACACCATATATTTT
few,TRBV5-4,TRBD1,15,TRBJ1-2,CASSFETGGSRGYTF,TGTGCCAGCAGCTTCGAGACAGGGGGCTCGAGAGGCTACACCTTC